The 22 T cell receptor beta chains listed next were all sequenced from one sample in a study of T cell changes during pregnancy in multiple sclerosis. Sequenced by immunoSEQ multiplex PCR; TCRdb stores in-frame clones only, minus some. The table lists 65,000 to 95,000 clones, approximately 91% of them singletons. Here the sequenced sample was peripheral blood, taken before pregnancy. The receptors were gathered from a female donor with multiple sclerosis, enrolled in a pregnancy study.

V and J are TRBV29-1 and TRBJ1-3; D is undetermined. Between the trimmed V and J ends, which lost 1 base and 0 bases, there was a span of 19 bases. The CDR3 has 18 residues. Germline CDR1 SQVTM, CDR2 ANQGSEA. DNA of the CDR3: TGCAGCGTTGAAGTCCTTTCCCCGTGGGAGTTCTCTGGAAACACCATATATTTT. It specifies CSVEVLSPWEFSGNTIYF.

The rearrangement joins TRBV18 to TRBJ2-2, with D maybe TRBD1 (6 bases). V was shortened by 3 bases and J by 3 bases, with 8 bases between the two germline ends. This CDR3 has 14 residues. Per the germline V gene, CDR1 is KGHSH and CDR2 is LQKENI. CDR3 in amino acids: CASSPNRDTGELFF. The CDR3 DNA sequence: TGTGCCAGCTCACCGAACAGGGACACCGGGGAGCTGTTTTTT.

This clone occurred a few times. The gene calls are TRBV2 and TRBJ1-1; D possibly corresponds to TRBD1 (5 bases). Germline assignment: CDR1 SNHLY and CDR2 FYNNEI. Trimming took off 4 bases at V and 7 bases at J, with 19 bases between the two ends. This CDR3 region has 15 residues. CDR3 in DNA: TGTGCCAGCAGTGTCATGGTTTGGGCAGGGTATGAAGCTTTCTTT. Amino acid sequence: CASSVMVWAGYEAFF. Together with reference TRBV2 and TRBJ1-1, the CDR3 gives the full variable domain: EPEVTQTPSHQVTQMGQEVILRCVPISNHLYFYWYRQILGQKVEFLVSFYNNEISEKSEIFDDQFSVERPDGSNFTLKIRSTKLEDSAMYFCASSVMVWAGYEAFFGQGTRLTVV.

The chain joins TRBV2 to TRBJ1-5; no firm D call. Trimming shortened V by 6 bases and J by 5 bases, and 11 bases separated the two germline ends. The CDR3 contains 13 residues. Germline lookup yields CDR1 SNHLY and CDR2 FYNNEI. DNA for the CDR3: TGTGCCAGCAGCCCGGGAACCTATCAGCCCCAGCATTTT. Protein product: CASSPGTYQPQHF.

This clone was seen a handful of times. The V gene is TRBV30, the J gene TRBJ2-3; 8 bases are shared with TRBD1. The germline V gene encodes CDR1 GTSNPN and CDR2 SVGIG (reference sequence). V lost 4 bases and J lost 0; bases outside the gene matches: 3. The CDR3 extends over 14 amino acids. In DNA form, the CDR3 reads TGTGCCTGGACCAGGGGGCTGAGCACAGATACGCAGTATTTT. Its translation is CAWTRGLSTDTQYF.

This chain joins TRBV7-6 and TRBJ1-6; D is unclear. CDR1 is SGHVS, CDR2 FNYEAQ, per germline. Trimming stripped 4 bases from V and 7 bases from J, with 11 bases between. The CDR3 spans 14 residues. CDR3 nucleotides: TGTGCCAGCAGCTACCGGACGGGAAATTCACCCCTCCACTTT. Its protein product is CASSYRTGNSPLHF.

The J gene is TRBJ1-3, the V gene TRBV11-2; possible D gene TRBD1, 5 bases. The length of the CDR3 is 18 residues. CDR1 and CDR2 (germline): SGHAT, FQNNGV. V was clipped by 5 bases and J by 0 bases, with 20 bases between them. CDR3 bases: TGTGCCAGCAGCCCGATTATTGGGGGGTTAGGCTCTGGAAACACCATATATTTT. It specifies CASSPIIGGLGSGNTIYF.

Points on this clone: Other nucleotide sequences in the sample specify the same CDR3. The chain links TRBV6-5 to TRBJ2-7, with 11 bases fitting TRBD2. Germline V CDR1 and CDR2: MNHEY, SVGAGI. V gave up 2 bases and J gave up 4 bases; unmatched junction bases: 1. The CDR3 loop spans 14 amino acids. The CDR3 loop reads CASSYGTSGYEQYF. CDR3 in DNA: TGTGCCAGCAGTTACGGGACTAGCGGATACGAGCAGTACTTC.

This clone occurred once. This chain uses TRBV28 with TRBJ1-1; weak D call: TRBD1 (6 bases). V lost 6 bases to trimming and J lost 1 base, with 15 bases between them. The CDR3 length is 15 residues. Germline lookup yields CDR1 MDHEN and CDR2 SYDVKM. In nucleotides, the CDR3 is TGTGCCAGCAGCCCGGGGGGCCCAGGGAACACTGAAGCTTTCTTT. This gives the protein CASSPGGPGNTEAFF.

This chain links TRBV5-4 with TRBJ2-5; D is perhaps TRBD1 (5 bases). Trimming removed 4 bases from V and 1 base from J, with 14 bases in between. The CDR3 runs to 15 residues. Germline CDR1 and CDR2: SGHNT and YYREEE (reference sequence). CDR3 in DNA: TGTGCCAGCAGCCTCCCCGGACACTTCCAAGAGACCCAGTACTTC. Translating it yields CASSLPGHFQETQYF. The variable domain in full, with the rest retrieved from reference TRBV5-4 and TRBJ2-5, is ETGVTQSPTHLIKTRGQQVTLRCSSQSGHNTVSWYQQALGQGPQFIFQYYREEENGRGNFPPRFSGLQFPNYSSELNVNALELDDSALYLCASSLPGHFQETQYFGPGTRLLVL.

The V gene is TRBV4-1, the J gene TRBJ1-2; 7 bases align to TRBD1. V lost 1 base to trimming and J lost 1 base; unmatched junction nucleotides: 3. The CDR3 sequence is 15 residues long. Germline V gives CDR1 MGHRA, CDR2 YSYEKL. CDR3 DNA: TGCGCCAGCAGCCAAGGACAGGGAGGTAACTATGGCTACACCTTC. Amino acids: CASSQGQGGNYGYTF.

The gene calls are TRBV10-2 and TRBJ2-3, with a tentative D call TRBD2 (7 bases). The CDR3 loop spans 20 amino acids. Germline CDR1 WSHSY, CDR2 SAAADI. Deletions cut 0 bases from V and 2 bases from J, with 24 bases between. The CDR3 coding sequence is TGCGCCAGCAGTGAGTCGTATCTCCGCGGGGCGGGGGCGATCACAGATACGCAGTATTTT. It encodes CASSESYLRGAGAITDTQYF.

The chain recombines TRBV11-3 with TRBJ2-1; TRBD2 matches at 8 bases. The length of the CDR3 is 15 residues. Trimming removed 2 bases from V and 6 bases from J; junction bases left unmatched: 6. Germline CDR1 reads SGHNT; CDR2 reads YENEEA. The CDR3 protein is CASSLLPAGVNEQFF. CDR3 DNA: TGTGCCAGCAGCTTACTCCCAGCGGGGGTCAATGAGCAGTTCTTC.

The chain couples TRBV4-2 to TRBJ1-5; D remains unclear. The CDR3 is 15 amino acids. Trimming cost V 2 bases and J 3 bases, with 11 bases left between them. Per the germline V gene, CDR1 is LGHNA and CDR2 is YNFKEQ. CDR3 bases: TGTGCCAGCAGCCAACAGACCGGACTCAATCAGCCCCAGCATTTT. Amino acid sequence: CASSQQTGLNQPQHF.

This chain connects TRBV7-2 to TRBJ2-2, with a weak D call TRBD2 (7 bases). Germline values: CDR1 SGHTA, CDR2 FQGNSA. There are 16 residues in the CDR3. The V end was cut by 2 bases, the J end by 5 bases, with 15 bases between. CDR3 DNA: TGTGCCAGCAGCTTATTCGGGGGGCGCAAGACCGGGGAGCTGTTTTTT. It encodes CASSLFGGRKTGELFF.

The gene calls are TRBV4-3 and TRBJ1-3; a possible D gene is TRBD1 (5 bases). The germline CDR1 and CDR2 sequences are LGHNA and YSLEER. There are 16 residues in the CDR3. The germline V and J ends were trimmed by 1 base and 0 bases, with 10 bases remaining between them. DNA for the CDR3: TGCGCCAGCAGCCAAGTATTCGACAGCTCTGGAAACACCATATATTTT. It codes for CASSQVFDSSGNTIYF.

The chain carries TRBV10-3 and TRBJ1-1; no reliable D call. V was clipped by 0 bases and J by 8 bases, with 13 bases between them. The CDR3 runs to 14 residues. CDR1 and CDR2 from the germline V gene are ENHRY and SYGVKD. CDR3 bases: TGTGCCATCAGTGAGTCTTCGACCGAGACAGAAGCTTTCTTT. This translates into CAISESSTETEAFF.

The chain links TRBV5-5 to TRBJ1-1; a possible D gene is TRBD1 (6 bases). The ends were cut back, 0 bases at V and 4 bases at J, with 13 bases in the middle. Germline assignment: CDR1 SGHKS and CDR2 YYEKEE (reference sequence). The CDR3 runs 15 residues. CDR3 bases: TGTGCCAGCAGCTTGGGCGCAGGGGAGGGCACTGAAGCTTTCTTT. This sequence encodes CASSLGAGEGTEAFF.

V and J are TRBV5-8 and TRBJ2-3; a possible D gene is TRBD2 (6 bases). Deletions cut 0 bases from V and 0 bases from J, with 11 bases between. Germline-derived CDR1 and CDR2 are SGHTS and YDEGEE. CDR3 length: 16 residues. This CDR3 is CASSLDRGSSTDTQYF. CDR3 coding DNA: TGTGCCAGCAGCTTGGACCGGGGGTCTAGCACAGATACGCAGTATTTT.

The rearrangement joins TRBV5-1 to TRBJ2-5; D is possibly TRBD2 (6 bases). This CDR3 comprises 13 residues. CDR1 SGHRS and CDR2 YFSETQ come from the germline V gene. Trimming pared 4 bases from V and 4 bases from J, leaving 11 bases between. The CDR3 DNA reads TGCGCCAGCAGCACTTACGGGGGAGAGACCCAGTACTTC. This encodes CASSTYGGETQYF.

The chain is built from TRBV6-5 and TRBJ2-7, with a possible D match to TRBD1 (5 bases). Trimming removed 3 bases at V and 1 base at J, with 13 bases between. The CDR3 contains 15 residues. Germline V CDR1 and CDR2: MNHEY, SVGAGI. CDR3 DNA sequence: TGTGCCAGCAGTTATTACACGGACACGTCCTACGAGCAGTACTTC. This codes for CASSYYTDTSYEQYF.

The rearrangement links TRBV9 to TRBJ2-1, with TRBD2 matching over 7 bases. The CDR3 totals 15 residues. The V gene end was trimmed by 2 bases and the J gene end by 3 bases; junction bases not matched to a gene: 5. Germline V gene sequence: CDR1 SGDLS, CDR2 YYNGEE. The CDR3 sequence is CASSVGGTDYNEQFF. The CDR3 coding sequence is TGTGCCAGCAGCGTGGGGGGGACCGACTACAATGAGCAGTTCTTC.